This T cell receptor beta chain was captured in a study of cytomegalovirus exposure and HLA in healthy donors. PCR primers comprised 60 Vbeta and 13 Jbeta primers. Sequencing used immunoSEQ multiplex PCR; TCRdb keeps in-frame clones, though not all of them. This sample carries 100,000 to 120,000 clones, less than 85% of them seen once, and the ten largest clones take roughly 13%. CDR1 is SGHAT, CDR2 FQNNGV, per germline. The CDR3 spans 15 residues. V lost 0 bases and J 8 bases, leaving 13 bases between the germline ends. The rearrangement links TRBV11-2 to TRBJ1-4, with a possible D match to TRBD1 (5 bases). The sequenced sample was PBMCs. This receptor was taken from a man aged 30 to 39 in good health and CMV-seropositive. CDR3 sequence (DNA): TGTGCCAGCAGCTTAGATAGGGGAGGGCCCGAAAAACTGTTTTTT. This gives the protein CASSLDRGGPEKLFF. The full variable domain, its missing parts supplied by reference TRBV11-2 and TRBJ1-4, is EAGVAQSPRYKIIEKRQSVAFWCNPISGHATLYWYQQILGQGPKLLIQFQNNGVVDDSQLPKDRFSAERLKGVDSTLKIQPAKLEDSAVYLCASSLDRGGPEKLFFGSGTQLSVL.